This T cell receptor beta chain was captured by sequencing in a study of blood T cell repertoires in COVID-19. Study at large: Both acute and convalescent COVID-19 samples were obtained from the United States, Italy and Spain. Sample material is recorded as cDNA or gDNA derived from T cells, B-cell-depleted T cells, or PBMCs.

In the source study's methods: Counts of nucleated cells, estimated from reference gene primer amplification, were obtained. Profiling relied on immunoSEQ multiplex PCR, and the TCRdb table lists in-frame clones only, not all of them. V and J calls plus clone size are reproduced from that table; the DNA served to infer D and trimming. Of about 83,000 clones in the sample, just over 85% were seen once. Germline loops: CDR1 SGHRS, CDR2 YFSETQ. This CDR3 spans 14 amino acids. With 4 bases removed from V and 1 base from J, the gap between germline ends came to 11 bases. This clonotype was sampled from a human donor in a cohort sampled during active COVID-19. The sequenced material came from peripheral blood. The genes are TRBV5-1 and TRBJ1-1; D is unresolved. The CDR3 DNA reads TGCGCCAGCAGCCTCCGGCCGGGGAACACTGAAGCTTTCTTT. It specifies CASSLRPGNTEAFF.